The clone carrying this T cell receptor (beta chain) was recorded at least ten times. The antigen is not known. These data come from a study of blood T cells in healthy people across ages. General study findings and limits: The study found more naive CD4+ cells and higher diversity in long-lived than aged donors. TCR beta diversity was tightly associated with the proportion of naive T cells. Changes seen in expanded clonotypes were possibly confounded by donor CMV status left unknown.

Through a sample-barcoded 5' primer and a J-beta primer mix, a second PCR was run for roughly 6 to 12 cycles. MiXCR, run by TCRdb on the 5' RACE reads, gives a single entry per CDR3 protein. This sample carries 630,000 or so distinct CDR3 sequences, 32% of them seen once, and the ten largest clones take 15%. The draw of peripheral blood yielded approximately 10 milliliters from each donor. V lost 0 bases, J lost 2 bases, and 2 bases stayed unmatched. Germline V lookup: CDR1 GTSNPN, CDR2 SVGIG (reference sequence). The CDR3 contains 15 residues. Input material: blood. The clonotype comes from a woman aged 80 or over in good health. V and J are TRBV30 and TRBJ2-7; 12 nucleotides agree with TRBD2. The CDR3: CAWSVGLAGTYEQYF. The CDR3 nucleotides read TGTGCCTGGAGTGTAGGACTAGCGGGGACCTACGAGCAGTACTTC.